The rows below give T cell receptor beta chains drawn from one sample of a study of metastatic and nonmetastatic thyroid tumors. TCRdb re-called the PCR reads with MiXCR. The sample yields roughly 35,000 clones, about a sixth seen once. Source material: blood. These receptors all stem from a female donor with papillary thyroid cancer or a benign thyroid nodule (not recorded which). Some clones in this sample may be carry-over from other donors' samples. Both conserved end residues are part of each CDR3. D genes are given only for firm matches. Not all rows give a size; the values are once, few, many and, for expanded clones, a class.

d_gene: .; abundance: many; j_gene: TRBJ2-1; v_gene: TRBV2; CDR3nt: TGTGCCAGCAGAGGGGCCTCCTACAATGAGCAGTTCTTC; CDR3aa: CASRGASYNEQFF
d_gene: TRBD2; abundance: many; j_gene: TRBJ2-1; v_gene: TRBV7-6; CDR3nt: TGTGCCAGCAGCTTCCGGCGGGAGGGTGGAGAGCAGTTCTTC; CDR3aa: CASSFRREGGEQFF
d_gene: .; abundance: many; j_gene: TRBJ2-3; v_gene: TRBV6-1; CDR3nt: TGTGCCAGCAGAACCCATTACACTTATACGCAGTATTTT; CDR3aa: CASRTHYTYTQYF
d_gene: .; abundance: many; j_gene: TRBJ2-5; v_gene: TRBV12-3/TRBV12-4; CDR3nt: TGTGCCAGCAGTTTAGGGCTAGCGTATAGTCTAGAGACCCAGTACTTC; CDR3aa: CASSLGLAYSLETQYF
d_gene: .; abundance: many; j_gene: TRBJ1-6; v_gene: TRBV9; CDR3nt: TGTGCCAGCAGCACAGACTATAATTCACCCCTCCACTTT; CDR3aa: CASSTDYNSPLHF
d_gene: .; abundance: many; j_gene: TRBJ2-1; v_gene: TRBV12-3/TRBV12-4; CDR3nt: TGTGCCAGCAGTTTCCCCGCGGAGGAGCAGTTCTTC; CDR3aa: CASSFPAEEQFF
d_gene: TRBD1; abundance: many; j_gene: TRBJ2-2; v_gene: TRBV10-2; CDR3nt: TGCGCCAGCAGTATTGACAGGGCGAACACCGGGGAGCTGTTTTTT; CDR3aa: CASSIDRANTGELFF
d_gene: .; abundance: many; j_gene: TRBJ1-5; v_gene: TRBV4-1; CDR3nt: TGCGCCAGCAGTCAAGCAGGGGCAGGGAATCAGCCCCAGCATTTT; CDR3aa: CASSQAGAGNQPQHF
d_gene: .; abundance: many; j_gene: TRBJ2-7; v_gene: TRBV27; CDR3nt: TGTGCCAGCAGTTTGAGAGAAGCGGCGAAGGGCTACGAGCAGTACTTC; CDR3aa: CASSLREAAKGYEQYF
d_gene: .; abundance: .; j_gene: TRBJ2-7; v_gene: TRBV4-1; CDR3nt: TGCGCCAGCAGCCAAGGACACGGAGTTGGTTACGAGCAGTACTTC; CDR3aa: CASSQGHGVGYEQYF
d_gene: .; abundance: many; j_gene: TRBJ2-7; v_gene: TRBV5-8; CDR3nt: TGTGCCAATACATGGCGAGACCCCTACGAGCAGTACTTC; CDR3aa: CANTWRDPYEQYF
d_gene: .; abundance: many; j_gene: TRBJ2-1; v_gene: TRBV19; CDR3nt: TGTGCCAGTAGTAGATCAGGTGGGCCCTACAATGAGCAGTTCTTC; CDR3aa: CASSRSGGPYNEQFF
d_gene: .; abundance: medium-sized; j_gene: TRBJ2-7; v_gene: TRBV20-1; CDR3nt: TGCAGTGCTAAGGACTCCCAACTCTCCTACGAGCAGTACTTC; CDR3aa: CSAKDSQLSYEQYF
d_gene: .; abundance: many; j_gene: TRBJ2-7; v_gene: TRBV6-2/TRBV6-3; CDR3nt: TGTGCCAGCAGTCACAGCTCCTACGAGCAGTACTTC; CDR3aa: CASSHSSYEQYF
d_gene: TRBD1; abundance: many; j_gene: TRBJ1-1; v_gene: TRBV2; CDR3nt: TGTGCCAGCAGTGAAACAGGACAGGGTCGGTTAGGTTTCTTT; CDR3aa: CASSETGQGRLGFF
d_gene: .; abundance: many; j_gene: TRBJ1-1; v_gene: TRBV6-1; CDR3nt: TGTGCCAGCAGTGCGACCGGGACGGGCACTGAAGCTTTCTTT; CDR3aa: CASSATGTGTEAFF
d_gene: .; abundance: many; j_gene: TRBJ2-5; v_gene: TRBV29-1; CDR3nt: TGCAGCGTTGTGCTAGCGTTTAGCCAAGAGACCCAGTACTTC; CDR3aa: CSVVLAFSQETQYF
d_gene: .; abundance: many; j_gene: TRBJ1-4; v_gene: TRBV7-6; CDR3nt: TGTGCCAGCAGCTTAGAGGCAGGATTTAATGAAAAACTGTTTTTT; CDR3aa: CASSLEAGFNEKLFF
d_gene: .; abundance: many; j_gene: TRBJ2-1; v_gene: TRBV7-3; CDR3nt: TGTGCCAGCAGCTCACACGACAGAGCTGAGCAGTTCTTC; CDR3aa: CASSSHDRAEQFF
d_gene: TRBD1; abundance: few; j_gene: TRBJ1-6; v_gene: TRBV12-3/TRBV12-4; CDR3nt: TGTGCCAGCAGCCTTCAGGGGGGAAATTCACCCCTCCACTTT; CDR3aa: CASSLQGGNSPLHF